What follows are 10 T cell receptor beta chains derived from one specimen sequenced in a study of early T cells in non-severe SARS-CoV-2 infection. TCRdb re-called the 5' RACE reads through MiXCR, storing one row per CDR3 protein. The sample lists approximately 79,000 distinct CDR3 sequences; over 10% were seen once. Specimen: whole blood. These receptor sequences come from an adult who was a healthcare worker with PCR-confirmed SARS-CoV-2 infection or an uninfected control (not recorded which).

The genes are TRBV28 and TRBJ1-1; D not certain. The length of the CDR3 is 12 residues. CDR1 is MDHEN, CDR2 SYDVKM, per germline. The V end lost 0 bases, the J end lost 5 bases, and 4 bases lay between the germline ends. Written as DNA, the CDR3 is TGTGCCAGCAGTTTATGGTTAACTGAAGCTTTCTTT. Translating it yields CASSLWLTEAFF.

V is TRBV5-5 and J is TRBJ2-3, with TRBD1 matching over 9 bases. J lost 3 bases, V lost 4 bases, and 6 bases had no gene match. The length of the CDR3 is 15 residues. CDR1 and CDR2 from the germline V gene are SGHKS and YYEKEE (reference sequence). CDR3 in DNA: TGTGCCAGCAGCCCGGACAGGGGACGGACAGATACGCAGTATTTT. Translation: CASSPDRGRTDTQYF. The whole variable domain, filled in from reference TRBV5-5 and TRBJ2-3, reads DAGVTQSPTHLIKTRGQQVTLRCSPISGHKSVSWYQQVLGQGPQFIFQYYEKEERGRGNFPDRFSARQFPNYSSELNVNALLLGDSALYLCASSPDRGRTDTQYFGPGTRLTVL.

The chain is built from TRBV9 and TRBJ2-5, with TRBD1 matching 8 bases. J lost 2 bases, V lost 1 base, and 4 bases had no gene match. This CDR3 has 15 residues. The V gene's germline CDR1 is SGDLS and CDR2 YYNGEE. The CDR3: CASSVQGATQETQYF. In DNA form, the CDR3 reads TGTGCCAGCAGCGTACAGGGGGCGACTCAAGAGACCCAGTACTTC.

This clonotype was recorded a few times. V gene TRBV20-1 combines with J gene TRBJ1-1; no clear D. Per germline, CDR1 DFQATT and CDR2 SNEGSKA (reference sequence). The CDR3 is 14 amino acids. V was pared by 0 bases and J by 2 bases, with 10 bases between. CDR3 in DNA: TGCAGTGCTAGAGATCGCCTGAGAAACACTGAAGCTTTCTTT. The encoded protein is CSARDRLRNTEAFF.

J is TRBJ2-5 and V is TRBV12-3 or TRBV12-4; 7 positions match TRBD1. The CDR3 loop spans 16 amino acids. The junction had 13 bases not matched to a gene; V was cut back by 4 bases and J by 5 bases. The CDR3 protein is CASSSPSQGPDETQYF. The CDR3 nucleotides are TGTGCCAGCAGTTCGCCCTCACAGGGGCCTGACGAGACCCAGTACTTC.

The chain recombines TRBV20-1 with TRBJ2-7; D is perhaps TRBD1 (6 bases). The V end was cut by 0 bases, the J end by 3 bases, with 9 bases between. CDR1 is DFQATT and CDR2 is SNEGSKA in the germline V gene (reference sequence). The CDR3 has 13 amino acids. The CDR3 region is CSARESGDYEQYF. The DNA of the CDR3 is TGCAGTGCTAGAGAGTCAGGGGACTACGAGCAGTACTTC.

This clonotype has at least ten counts. The chain employs TRBV12-5 and TRBJ2-2; TRBD2 aligns across 11 bases. The trim removed 3 bases at V and 6 bases at J, leaving 9 bases unmatched. Germline V gene data show CDR1 as LGHNT and CDR2 as FRNRAP. The CDR3 is 17 residues long. DNA of the CDR3: TGTGCTAGTGGTTTACCCCGATTAGCGGGGGGGCCCGGGGAGCTGTTTTTT. This gives the protein CASGLPRLAGGPGELFF.

This clonotype was seen a single time. This chain uses TRBV6-5 with TRBJ2-7; maybe TRBD2 (5 bases). Trimming took 0 bases from V and 1 from J, leaving 10 bases between them. The CDR3 is 15 amino acids. CDR1 is MNHEY and CDR2 is SVGAGI in the germline V gene. Written as DNA, the CDR3 is TGTGCCAGCAGTTACTCTACGGGAAAATCCTACGAGCAGTACTTC. This codes for CASSYSTGKSYEQYF.

V and J are TRBV5-8 and TRBJ2-5; 8 nucleotides line up with TRBD2. Germline-derived CDR1 and CDR2 are SGHTS and YDEGEE. This CDR3 has 13 residues. V was clipped by 1 base and J by 7 bases; unmatched bases: 3. The CDR3 region is CASSLSGRGTQYF. CDR3 nucleotide sequence: TGTGCCAGCAGCTTGAGCGGGAGAGGGACCCAGTACTTC.

This clonotype showed up just a few times. The chain carries TRBV18 and TRBJ1-1, with D tentatively TRBD1 (5 bases). The CDR3 totals 16 residues. V gave up 2 bases and J gave up 0 bases, with 13 bases separating them. CDR1 is KGHSH, CDR2 LQKENI, per germline. CDR3 DNA: TGTGCCAGCTCACCAGCCCCAGGGCATATGAACACTGAAGCTTTCTTT. Encoded protein: CASSPAPGHMNTEAFF. Variable domain in full (rest from reference TRBV18 and TRBJ1-1): NAGVMQNPRHLVRRRGQEARLRCSPMKGHSHVYWYRQLPEEGLKFMVYLQKENIIDESGMPKERFSAEFPKEGPSILRIQQVVRGDSAAYFCASSPAPGHMNTEAFFGQGTRLTVV.